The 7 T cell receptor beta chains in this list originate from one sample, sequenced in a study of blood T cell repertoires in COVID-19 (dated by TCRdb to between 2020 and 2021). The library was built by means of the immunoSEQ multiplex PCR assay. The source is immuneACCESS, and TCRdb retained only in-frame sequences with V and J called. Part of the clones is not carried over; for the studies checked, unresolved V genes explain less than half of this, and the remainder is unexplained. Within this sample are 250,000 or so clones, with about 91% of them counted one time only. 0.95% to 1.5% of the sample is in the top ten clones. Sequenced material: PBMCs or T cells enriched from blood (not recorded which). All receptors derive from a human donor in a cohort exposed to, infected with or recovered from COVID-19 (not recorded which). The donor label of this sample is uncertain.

The CDR3 protein is CATSRGGADEKLFF. CDR3 DNA: TGTGCCACCAGCAGAGGGGGCGCCGATGAAAAACTGTTTTTT. The chain couples TRBV15 to TRBJ1-4, with D possibly TRBD1 on 5 matching bases. The CDR3 has 14 residues. V lost 1 base, J lost 6 bases, and 9 bases lay in between. The germline V gene encodes CDR1 LNHNV and CDR2 YYDKDF (reference sequence).

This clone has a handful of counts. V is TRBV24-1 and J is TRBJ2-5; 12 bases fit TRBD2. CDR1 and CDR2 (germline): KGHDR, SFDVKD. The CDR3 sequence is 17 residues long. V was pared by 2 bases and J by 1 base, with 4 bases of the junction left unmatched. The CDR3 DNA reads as TGTGCCACCAGTGATTCTACTAGCGGGGGGCCCCAAGAGACCCAGTACTTC. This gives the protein CATSDSTSGGPQETQYF.

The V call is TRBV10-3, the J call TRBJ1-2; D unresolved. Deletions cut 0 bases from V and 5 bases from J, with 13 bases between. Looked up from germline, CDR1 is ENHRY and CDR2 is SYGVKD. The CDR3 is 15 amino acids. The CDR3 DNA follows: TGTGCCATCAGTGAGTCGTTAAGGAGGAGGTATGGCTACACCTTC. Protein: CAISESLRRRYGYTF.

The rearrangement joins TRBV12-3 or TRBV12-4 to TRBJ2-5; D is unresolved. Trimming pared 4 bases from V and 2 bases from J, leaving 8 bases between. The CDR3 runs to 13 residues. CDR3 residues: CASSYAPQETQYF. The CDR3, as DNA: TGTGCCAGCAGTTATGCGCCACAAGAGACCCAGTACTTC.

The CDR3: CASSSGKGIAYYEQYF. CDR3 bases: TGTGCCAGCAGTTCGGGGAAAGGAATAGCGTACTACGAGCAGTACTTC. The chain combines TRBV5-4 with TRBJ2-7; maybe TRBD2 (5 bases). The CDR3 length is 16 residues. V lost 5 bases, J lost 3 bases, and 21 bases lay in between. In germline, CDR1 is SGHNT, CDR2 YYREEE (reference sequence). Drawing the rest from reference TRBV5-4 and TRBJ2-7, the complete variable domain is ETGVTQSPTHLIKTRGQQVTLRCSSQSGHNTVSWYQQALGQGPQFIFQYYREEENGRGNFPPRFSGLQFPNYSSELNVNALELDDSALYLCASSSGKGIAYYEQYFGPGTRLTVT.

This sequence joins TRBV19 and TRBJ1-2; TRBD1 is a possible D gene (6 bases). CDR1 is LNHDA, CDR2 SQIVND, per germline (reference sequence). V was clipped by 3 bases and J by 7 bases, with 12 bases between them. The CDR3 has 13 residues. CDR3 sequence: CASSITGLGGYTF. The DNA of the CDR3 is TGTGCCAGTAGTATCACAGGGTTAGGTGGCTACACCTTC. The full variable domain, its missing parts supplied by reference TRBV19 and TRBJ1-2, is DGGITQSPKYLFRKEGQNVTLSCEQNLNHDAMYWYRQDPGQGLRLIYYSQIVNDFQKGDIAEGYSVSREKKESFPLTVTSAQKNPTAFYLCASSITGLGGYTFGSGTRLTVV.

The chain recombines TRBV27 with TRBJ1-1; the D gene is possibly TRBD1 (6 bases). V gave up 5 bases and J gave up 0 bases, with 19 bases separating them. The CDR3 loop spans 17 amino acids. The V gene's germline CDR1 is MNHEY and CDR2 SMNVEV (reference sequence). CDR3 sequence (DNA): TGTGCCAGCAGTCCCGGTACAGGGTTTCTAATGAACACTGAAGCTTTCTTT. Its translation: CASSPGTGFLMNTEAFF.